Given below is one T cell receptor (beta chain) in context. The target antigen is unknown. The CDR3 contains 15 residues. The germline gives CDR1 SGHTA, CDR2 FQGNSA. Trimming cost V 3 bases and J 7 bases, with 19 bases left between them. The sample is drawn from a study of Graves' ophthalmopathy and Graves' hyperthyroidism. Overall study context: The authors defined stable hyperthyroidism as no ophthalmopathy within 18 months of follow-up.

Patients were left out if they had other autoimmune diseases, uncontrolled infections, pregnancy or lactation. Transcripts of RNA were the source for amplifying TCR beta CDR3 regions. HTBI-primed first-round RT-PCR preceded second-round multiplex PCR. TCRdb itself ran the multiplex PCR reads through MiXCR, one entry per CDR3 protein. The table includes about 590,000 distinct CDR3 sequences, less than 40% detected once. Study-level findings and limits: From stable hyperthyroidism, ophthalmopathy was separated by a 13-signature model with just under 90% sensitivity and approximately 84% specificity. Blood was where most expanded thyroid clonotypes above 0.001 frequency also turned up.

The chain carries TRBV7-2 and TRBJ2-7; D might be TRBD1 (6 bases). This receptor was obtained from an adult man with Graves' hyperthyroidism. Sequencing was done on a sample of peripheral blood or thyroid tissue (not recorded which). The CDR3 coding sequence is TGTGCCAGCAGCTTGGTTAGGACAGAGGACAATGAGCAGTACTTC. It specifies CASSLVRTEDNEQYF.